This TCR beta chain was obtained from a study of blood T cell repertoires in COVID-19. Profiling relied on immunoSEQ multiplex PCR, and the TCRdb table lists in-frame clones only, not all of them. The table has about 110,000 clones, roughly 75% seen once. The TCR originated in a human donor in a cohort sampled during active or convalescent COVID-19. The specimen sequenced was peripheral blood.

In nucleotides, the CDR3 is TGTGCCAGCAGCTTGGGGGCCCAGGCGAACACCGGGGAGCTGTTTTTT. Translation gives CASSLGAQANTGELFF. The gene calls are TRBV11-3 and TRBJ2-2; tentatively, D is TRBD1 (6 bases). Trimming removed 3 bases from V and 0 bases from J, with 11 bases in between. CDR1 and CDR2 (germline): SGHNT, YENEEA. The CDR3 totals 16 residues. Combining the CDR3 with reference TRBV11-3 and TRBJ2-2 gives the whole variable domain EAGVVQSPRYKIIEKKQPVAFWCNPISGHNTLYWYLQNLGQGPELLIRYENEEAVDDSQLPKDRFSAERLKGVDSTLKIQPAELGDSAVYLCASSLGAQANTGELFFGEGSRLTVL.